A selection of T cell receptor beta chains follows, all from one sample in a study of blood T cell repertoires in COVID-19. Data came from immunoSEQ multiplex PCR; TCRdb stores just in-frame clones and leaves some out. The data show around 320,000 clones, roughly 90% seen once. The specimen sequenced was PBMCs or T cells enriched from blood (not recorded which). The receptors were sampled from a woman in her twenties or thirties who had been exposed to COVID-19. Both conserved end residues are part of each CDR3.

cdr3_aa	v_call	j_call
CASSLVVQGNQPQHF	TRBV5-4	TRBJ1-5
CASSVGGTGEGAFF	TRBV5-1	TRBJ1-1
CASSPTGRQETQYF	TRBV5-1	TRBJ2-5
CASSLLSGFKGDGYTF	TRBV3-1/TRBV3-2	TRBJ1-2
CASSLSTGPNYGYTF	TRBV13	TRBJ1-2
CASSPGQGYTEAFF	TRBV5-6	TRBJ1-1
CASSPPTGAVGYTF	TRBV18	TRBJ1-2
CASSPGKAFF	TRBV6-2/TRBV6-3	TRBJ1-1
CASSLRGQNTGELFF	TRBV5-4	TRBJ2-2
CASSLPRDISTEAFF	TRBV7-9	TRBJ1-1
CASRTANYGYTF	TRBV27	TRBJ1-2
CASSIGGRETQYF	TRBV19	TRBJ2-5
CASSVATSDYYGYTF	TRBV9	TRBJ1-2
CASRKRAGGNYGYTF	TRBV6-5	TRBJ1-2
CASSPSRGIEPEAFF	TRBV18	TRBJ1-1
CAWGTVYEQYF	TRBV30	TRBJ2-7
CASSPAGLAADTQYF	TRBV5-1	TRBJ2-3
CASIVSGGAYEQYF	TRBV7-2	TRBJ2-7
CASSEPLPGTGETQYF	TRBV2	TRBJ2-5
CASSRGESYNEQFF	TRBV19	TRBJ2-1
CASSQEVLAGGRSLGTDTQYF	TRBV3-1/TRBV3-2	TRBJ2-3
CASSLSSGGTGKGYTF	TRBV27	TRBJ1-2
CASTDGVSGNTIYF	TRBV6-5	TRBJ1-3
CASSPSSGGTQHF	TRBV12-3/TRBV12-4	TRBJ1-5
CASSQEGAGYGYTF	TRBV4-3	TRBJ1-2
CASSSRDREDNEQFF	TRBV3-1/TRBV3-2	TRBJ2-1
CASRVGVGETQYF	TRBV14	TRBJ2-5
CASSPTSGGADTQYF	TRBV6-5	TRBJ2-3